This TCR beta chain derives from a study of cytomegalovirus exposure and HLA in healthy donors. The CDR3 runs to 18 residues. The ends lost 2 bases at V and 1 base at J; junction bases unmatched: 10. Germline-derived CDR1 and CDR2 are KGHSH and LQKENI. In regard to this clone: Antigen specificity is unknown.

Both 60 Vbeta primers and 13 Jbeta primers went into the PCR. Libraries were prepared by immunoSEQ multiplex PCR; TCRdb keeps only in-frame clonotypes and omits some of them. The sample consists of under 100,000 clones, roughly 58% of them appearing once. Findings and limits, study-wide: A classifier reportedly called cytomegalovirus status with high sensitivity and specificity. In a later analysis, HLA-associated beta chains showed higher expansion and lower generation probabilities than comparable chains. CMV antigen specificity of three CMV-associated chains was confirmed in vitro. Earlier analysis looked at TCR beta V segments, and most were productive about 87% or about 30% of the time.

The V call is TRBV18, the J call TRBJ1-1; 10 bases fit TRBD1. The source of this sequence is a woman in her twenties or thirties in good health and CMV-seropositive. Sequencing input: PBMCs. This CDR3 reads CASSPSGQGGVWNTEAFF. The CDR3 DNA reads TGTGCCAGCTCACCATCCGGACAGGGGGGGGTGTGGAACACTGAAGCTTTCTTT.